This T cell receptor beta chain was sequenced for a study of CD8 T cells in Susac syndrome. Study observations and caveats: The study's TCR sequencing and HLA analysis drew on a certain number of individuals. That number was acknowledged as relatively small.

Germline V gene data show CDR1 as KGHSH and CDR2 as LQKENI. Trimming removed 6 bases at V and 5 bases at J, with 14 bases between. The CDR3 runs 14 residues. In contrast to the negatively isolated CD8+ and CD4+ T cells, TEMRA cells were FACS-enriched. A note on this clonotype: The antigen is undetermined.

Reverse transcription of roughly 0.5 to 1 ug RNA was carried out with random hexamers. MiXCR, run by TCRdb on the immunoSEQ multiplex PCR reads, gives a single entry per CDR3 protein. The sample shows roughly 200,000 distinct CDR3 sequences, approximately 95% of them seen only once. This TCR was recovered from a human donor in good health. Sequenced input: CD4+ T cells from PBMCs. The V and J genes are TRBV18 and TRBJ2-1; perhaps TRBD2 as D (5 bases). CDR3 sequence (DNA): TGTGCCAGCTCGACAAGCGGTCGGAACAATGAGCAGTTCTTC. Amino acids: CASSTSGRNNEQFF. The full variable domain, with the rest looked up from reference TRBV18 and TRBJ2-1, is NAGVMQNPRHLVRRRGQEARLRCSPMKGHSHVYWYRQLPEEGLKFMVYLQKENIIDESGMPKERFSAEFPKEGPSILRIQQVVRGDSAAYFCASSTSGRNNEQFFGPGTRLTVL.